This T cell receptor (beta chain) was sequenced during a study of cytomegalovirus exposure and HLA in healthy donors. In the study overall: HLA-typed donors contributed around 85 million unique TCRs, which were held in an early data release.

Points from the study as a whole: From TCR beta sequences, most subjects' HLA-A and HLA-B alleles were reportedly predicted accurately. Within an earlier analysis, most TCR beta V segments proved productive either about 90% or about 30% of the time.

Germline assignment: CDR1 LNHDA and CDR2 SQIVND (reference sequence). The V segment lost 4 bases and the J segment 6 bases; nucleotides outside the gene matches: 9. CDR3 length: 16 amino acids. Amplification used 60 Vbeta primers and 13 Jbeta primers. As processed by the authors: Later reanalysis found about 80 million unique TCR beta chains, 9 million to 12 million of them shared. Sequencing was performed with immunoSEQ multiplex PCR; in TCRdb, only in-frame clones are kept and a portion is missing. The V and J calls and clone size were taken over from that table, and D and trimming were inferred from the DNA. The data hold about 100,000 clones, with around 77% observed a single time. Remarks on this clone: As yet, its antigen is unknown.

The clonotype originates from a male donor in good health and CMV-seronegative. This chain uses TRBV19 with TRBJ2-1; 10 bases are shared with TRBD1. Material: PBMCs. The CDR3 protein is CASSTARDRGFNEQFF. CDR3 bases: TGTGCCAGTAGTACAGCCCGGGACAGGGGTTTCAATGAGCAGTTCTTC.